The next 27 T cell receptor beta chains were all read from a single sample in a study of blood T cells in healthy people across ages. For the second PCR, which ran for about 7 to 12 cycles, a sample-barcoded 5' primer and a J-beta primer mix were used. TCRdb fed the 5' RACE reads into MiXCR, producing one record per CDR3 protein. This sample has 800,000 to 1,000,000 distinct CDR3 sequences, with 48% found just once. Sequencing was done on a sample of blood. The receptors here all came from a man younger than 45 in good health.

The rearrangement uses TRBV12-3 or TRBV12-4 and TRBJ1-1; 8 bases are shared with TRBD1. The junction had 3 bases not matched to a gene; V was cut back by 5 bases and J by 1 base. The CDR3 is 14 residues long. CDR3 coding DNA: TGTGCCAGCAGTATTACAGGGGGGAACACTGAAGCTTTCTTT. It specifies CASSITGGNTEAFF.

A word on this clonotype: Sequence at one end of the junction differs from germline and may be a read error. V gene TRBV10-3 combines with J gene TRBJ2-3; TRBD1 matches at 8 bases. The germline CDR1 and CDR2 sequences are ENHRY and SYGVKD. The CDR3 has 15 amino acids. The CDR3 coding sequence is TGTGCCACCAGTGAGAGTGGACAGGGTACAGATACGCAGTATTTT. Encoded protein: CATSESGQGTDTQYF.

This clonotype was observed a few times. This chain joins TRBV20-1 and TRBJ1-2, with D tentatively TRBD1 (6 bases). The germline V gene encodes CDR1 DFQATT and CDR2 SNEGSKA (reference sequence). The CDR3 covers 12 residues. V was pared by 8 bases and J by 3 bases, with 13 bases between. CDR3 bases: TGCAGTAGGGGACACGGAGACTATGGCTACACCTTC. It yields the protein CSRGHGDYGYTF.

A single count supports this clonotype. In this CDR3 the conserved last residue, phenylalanine or tryptophan, is missing, so a read error is likely. V gene TRBV5-1 combines with J gene TRBJ2-7; 7 nucleotides align to TRBD1. Unmatched junction bases numbered 16, after V lost 4 bases and J lost 6 bases. CDR3 size: 16 residues. Germline assignment: CDR1 SGHRS and CDR2 YFSETQ. The CDR3 nucleotides read TGCGCCAGCAGCGCTACCGGGACAGTGGGCTCAGGCGAGCAGTACCTC. Its protein product is CASSATGTVGSGEQYL.

The chain uses TRBV11-1 and TRBJ2-1; D call uncertain. Trimming left V 5 bases short and J 2 bases short, with 16 bases between. CDR3 size: 16 residues. Germline V lookup: CDR1 SGHAT, CDR2 FQDESV (reference sequence). DNA for the CDR3: TGTGCCAGCAGCCCCTCCGGAAGGGTTACCTACAATGAGCAGTTCTTC. This encodes CASSPSGRVTYNEQFF.

V usage is TRBV19 and J usage is TRBJ2-3; TRBD2 is a possible D gene (6 bases). The length of the CDR3 is 13 residues. The ends were cut back, 7 bases at V and 6 bases at J, with 14 bases in the middle. Germline V gives CDR1 LNHDA, CDR2 SQIVND (reference sequence). The CDR3 reads CASTNGAGDTQYF. The DNA for the CDR3 is TGTGCCAGTACTAATGGGGCGGGGGATACGCAGTATTTT.

This sequence joins TRBV6-1 and TRBJ2-5, with no clear D. The CDR3 extends over 15 amino acids. The ends were cut back, 2 bases at V and 1 base at J, with 11 bases in the middle. Germline CDR1 reads MNHNS; CDR2 reads SASEGT. The CDR3 nucleotides are TGTGCCAGCAGTGAAAGGAGTTGGATCCAAGAGACCCAGTACTTC. As protein: CASSERSWIQETQYF.

This clonotype was observed a few times. J is TRBJ1-6 and V is TRBV9, with TRBD1 as a possible D gene (6 bases). Germline lookup yields CDR1 SGDLS and CDR2 YYNGEE. The CDR3 consists of 15 residues. V shed 4 bases and J shed 9 bases, with 17 bases lying between them. CDR3 residues: CASSTLEGGSSPLHF. DNA for the CDR3: TGTGCCAGCAGCACCCTAGAGGGGGGCTCTTCACCCCTCCACTTT.

The chain combines TRBV28 with TRBJ2-3; D call uncertain. Trimming took off 6 bases at V and 5 bases at J, with 21 bases between the two ends. This CDR3 has 16 residues. Germline V lookup: CDR1 MDHEN, CDR2 SYDVKM. CDR3 residues: CASSSVKGYHIDTQYF. Here the CDR3 DNA reads TGTGCCAGCAGCTCCGTCAAGGGCTACCACATAGATACGCAGTATTTT.

This clonotype was recorded only once. The V call is TRBV10-3, the J call TRBJ2-7; possible D gene TRBD2, 6 bases. CDR1 and CDR2 from the germline V gene are ENHRY and SYGVKD. Trimming left V 10 bases short and J 7 bases short, with 26 bases between. The CDR3 is 15 amino acids. Here the CDR3 DNA reads TGTGCCACTCGGGCCAGCGGGCCTTCCTACAATGAGCAGTACTTC. Encoded protein: CATRASGPSYNEQYF.

This clonotype was counted only a few times. This chain joins TRBV4-3 and TRBJ1-2, with 9 bases identical to TRBD1. Germline CDR1 reads LGHNA; CDR2 reads YSLEER. The trim removed 6 bases at V and 5 bases at J, leaving 10 bases unmatched. The CDR3 extends over 15 amino acids. CDR3 bases: TGCGCCAGCAGGGTTTCCGGGACAGGGCTATATGGCTACACCTTC. Translated, it gives CASRVSGTGLYGYTF.

In this sample, this clonotype turned up a few times. J is TRBJ2-1 and V is TRBV11-3; TRBD1 or TRBD2 may be the D gene (5 bases each). The V and J ends lost 1 base and 7 bases respectively, with 17 bases between them. Germline V gene lookup returns CDR1 SGHNT and CDR2 YENEEA. The CDR3 sequence is 16 residues long. The CDR3 nucleotides read TGTGCCAGCAGCTTAGGGCGGCTAGGCTGGGGGAATGAGCAGTTCTTC. Encoded protein: CASSLGRLGWGNEQFF.

The rearrangement joins TRBV3-1 to TRBJ2-7, with D possibly matching TRBD2 (5 bases). This CDR3 region has 15 residues. Trimming stripped 0 bases from V and 0 bases from J, with 9 bases between. Germline CDR1 and CDR2: LGHDT and YNNKEL (reference sequence). The CDR3 protein is CASSQDGLASYEQYF. CDR3 in DNA: TGTGCCAGCAGCCAAGACGGGCTAGCCTCCTACGAGCAGTACTTC.

The CDR3 loop is CASSLSVWGVGANVLTF. Written as DNA, the CDR3 is TGTGCCAGCAGTTTATCGGTGTGGGGGGTCGGGGCCAACGTCCTGACTTTC. This rearrangement joins TRBV28 to TRBJ2-6; D may be TRBD2 (6 bases). Trimming took 1 base from V and 4 from J, leaving 14 bases between them. Germline assignment: CDR1 MDHEN and CDR2 SYDVKM. The CDR3 has 17 amino acids. Filled out from reference TRBV28 and TRBJ2-6, the complete variable domain reads DVKVTQSSRYLVKRTGEKVFLECVQDMDHENMFWYRQDPGLGLRLIYFSYDVKMKEKGDIPEGYSVSREKKERFSLILESASTNQTSMYLCASSLSVWGVGANVLTFGAGSRLTVL.

This clonotype was observed at least ten times. The chain combines TRBV4-1 with TRBJ2-7; the D is unclear. Looked up from germline, CDR1 is MGHRA and CDR2 is YSYEKL. This CDR3 is built from 14 residues. V lost 0 bases to trimming and J lost 5 bases, with 11 bases between them. As DNA, the CDR3 is TGCGCCAGCAGCCAAGATCCAGGTCGAAACGAGCAGTACTTC. Amino acids: CASSQDPGRNEQYF.

The chain is built from TRBV7-8 and TRBJ2-2, with 8 bases that match TRBD1. The CDR3 length is 17 residues. Trimming cost V 3 bases and J 4 bases; bases outside gene matches: 10. Germline V gene lookup returns CDR1 SGHVS and CDR2 FQNEAQ. The CDR3 loop reads CASSLGYRGDGTGELFF. CDR3 coding DNA: TGTGCCAGCAGCTTGGGCTACAGGGGGGATGGCACCGGGGAGCTGTTTTTT.

The chain has TRBV5-1 and TRBJ2-4, with D perhaps TRBD1 (6 bases). With the DNA end fitting TRBJ2-7 better, the J assignment may be wrong. This CDR3 region has 14 residues. Germline V gives CDR1 SGHRS, CDR2 YFSETQ. For the CDR3, the DNA is TGCGCCAGCAGCTTGGACAGGGTGATGTACGAGCAGTACTTC. This gives the protein CASSLDRVMYEQYF.

This chain joins TRBV11-2 and TRBJ1-1, with D possibly being TRBD1 (6 bases). The V end was cut by 0 bases, the J end by 1 base, with 12 bases between. This CDR3 region has 16 residues. Germline CDR1 SGHAT, CDR2 FQNNGV. DNA of the CDR3: TGTGCCAGCAGCTTAGATACAGGGCTAGGGAACACTGAAGCTTTCTTT. Its translation is CASSLDTGLGNTEAFF.

The V and J genes are TRBV7-9 and TRBJ2-3; D gene unclear. The V end lost 7 bases, the J end lost 0 bases, and 14 bases lay between the germline ends. Germline loops: CDR1 SEHNR, CDR2 FQNEAQ (reference sequence). This CDR3 has 15 residues. CDR3 DNA sequence: TGTGCCAGCATCCTCCGGTCACCCAGCACAGATACGCAGTATTTT. It is translated as CASILRSPSTDTQYF.

The J gene is TRBJ1-5, the V gene TRBV12-3 or TRBV12-4; no firm D call. This CDR3 spans 14 amino acids. V was pared by 3 bases and J by 2 bases, with 8 bases between. CDR3 in amino acids: CASSLGNGNQPQHF. The CDR3 nucleotides are TGTGCCAGCAGTTTGGGGAATGGCAATCAGCCCCAGCATTTT.

The CDR3 coding sequence is TGCGCCAGCAGCCAAGAGTCAGGGCGGTCCGGGGAGCTGTTTTTT. Protein sequence: CASSQESGRSGELFF. This chain joins TRBV4-1 and TRBJ2-2, with D perhaps TRBD1 (5 bases). This CDR3 is built from 15 residues. Trimming took 0 bases from V and 6 from J, leaving 11 bases between them. CDR1 is MGHRA and CDR2 is YSYEKL in the germline V gene.

This clonotype has only one observation. V and J are TRBV11-1 and TRBJ2-1; tentative D call: TRBD2 (7 bases). The CDR3 length is 13 residues. CDR1 SGHAT and CDR2 FQDESV come from the germline V gene (reference sequence). Trimming removed 5 bases from V and 7 bases from J, with 12 bases in between. CDR3 amino acids: CASSAGAGNEQFF. The DNA for the CDR3 is TGTGCCAGCAGCGCGGGGGCTGGGAATGAGCAGTTCTTC.

The chain carries TRBV6-1 and TRBJ2-4, with TRBD2 identical over 8 bases. V shed 3 bases, J shed 7 bases, and the junction held 2 bases outside the gene matches. Germline-derived CDR1 and CDR2 are MNHNS and SASEGT. CDR3 size: 13 residues. The CDR3 DNA follows: TGTGCCAGCAGTGATAGCGGGGTTAACATTCAGTACTTC. The encoded protein is CASSDSGVNIQYF.

The chain couples TRBV2 to TRBJ2-5, with TRBD1 as a possible D gene (6 bases). The J call is doubtful: the DNA matches TRBJ2-7 better. This CDR3 region has 15 residues. In germline, CDR1 is SNHLY, CDR2 FYNNEI. The CDR3 sequence is CASSRLINRVLEQYF. The CDR3 bases are TGTGCCAGTAGCCGTTTAATTAACAGGGTTCTCGAGCAGTACTTC.

Notes on this clonotype: A much bigger clone sits one base away, suggesting this may be a read error. The V call is TRBV24-1, the J call TRBJ2-3; D ambiguous. The germline V gene has CDR1 KGHDR and CDR2 SFDVKD. The CDR3 totals 16 residues. In nucleotides, the CDR3 is TGTGCCACCGGTGATTTGAGCAGCCCTAGCACAGATACGCAGTATTTT. It specifies CATGDLSSPSTDTQYF.

This clonotype was observed many times. The chain links TRBV5-1 to TRBJ2-3; possible D gene TRBD2, 5 bases. This CDR3 comprises 16 residues. The germline V gene encodes CDR1 SGHRS and CDR2 YFSETQ. Trimming shortened V by 2 bases and J by 3 bases, and 16 bases separated the two germline ends. The CDR3 nucleotides are TGCGCCAGCAGCTTAGGACGAGGGAGTCGGACAGATACGCAGTATTTT. This encodes CASSLGRGSRTDTQYF.

This clonotype appeared many times. CDR3: CAISETYTQYF. DNA for the CDR3: TGTGCCATCAGTGAGACCTATACGCAGTATTTT. The chain couples TRBV10-3 to TRBJ2-3; D ambiguous. Germline assignment: CDR1 ENHRY and CDR2 SYGVKD. The CDR3 length is 11 residues. Trimming left V 2 bases short and J 7 bases short, with 4 bases between.